The 25 T cell receptor beta chains below come from one sample, sequenced in a study of blood T cell repertoires in COVID-19. The data were produced by immunoSEQ multiplex PCR, yet TCRdb's version contains in-frame clones alone and is incomplete. The table lists about 190,000 clones, about three quarters of them singletons. The sequencing sample was made of peripheral blood. The receptors originated from a woman aged 80 or over with active or convalescent COVID-19.

Worth noting for this clone: The same CDR3 arises from other DNA sequences in this sample as well. The genes are TRBV18 and TRBJ1-5; no firm D call. The V end was cut by 3 bases, the J end by 6 bases, with 9 bases between. Germline lookup yields CDR1 KGHSH and CDR2 LQKENI. The CDR3 sequence is 13 residues long. This CDR3 is CASSPGVSQPQHF. DNA of the CDR3: TGTGCCAGCTCACCCGGGGTATCTCAGCCCCAGCATTTT.

In its sample, this clone was seen once. This rearrangement joins TRBV3-1 (or the pseudogene TRBV3-2) to TRBJ2-7, with 7 bases aligning to TRBD1. V shed 1 base and J 0 bases; nucleotides not matched to a gene: 6. The CDR3 spans 16 residues. In germline, CDR1 is LGHDT, CDR2 YNNKEL (reference sequence). CDR3 sequence (DNA): TGTGCCAGCAGCCAAGGGACAGGTTATAGCTCCTACGAGCAGTACTTC. Its protein product is CASSQGTGYSSYEQYF.

A few counts support this clone. The V and J genes are TRBV4-2 and TRBJ1-4; 7 bases fit TRBD1. This CDR3 comprises 16 residues. J gave up 5 bases and V 0 bases, and 6 bases lay outside the gene matches. CDR1 and CDR2 from the germline V gene are LGHNA and YNFKEQ. This CDR3 is CASSQDLTGRNEKLFF. In DNA, the CDR3 is TGTGCCAGCAGCCAAGATTTGACAGGGAGGAATGAAAAACTGTTTTTT.

This chain connects TRBV12-3 or TRBV12-4 to TRBJ2-3; D possibly corresponds to TRBD1 (5 bases). CDR3 length: 12 amino acids. The V end was cut by 5 bases, the J end by 5 bases, with 8 bases between. The CDR3 here is CASSPQGDTQYF. As DNA, the CDR3 is TGTGCCAGCAGTCCCCAGGGAGATACGCAGTATTTT.

The V gene is TRBV13, the J gene TRBJ2-7, with TRBD1 matching over 10 bases. CDR1 PRHDT and CDR2 FYEKMQ come from the germline V gene (reference sequence). The CDR3 loop spans 14 amino acids. J was trimmed by 5 bases and V by 5 bases; bases with no gene match: 6. DNA of the CDR3: TGTGCCAGCAGCCCCGGGACAGGGGTGCACGAGCAGTACTTC. Translating it yields CASSPGTGVHEQYF.

CDR3 residues: CASRAGFRSYNEQFF. CDR3 bases: TGTGCCAGCAGGGCAGGGTTTCGGAGCTACAATGAGCAGTTCTTC. J is TRBJ2-1 and V is TRBV6-5, with D possibly being TRBD1 (5 bases). Deletions cut 6 bases from V and 3 bases from J, with 15 bases between. CDR3 size: 15 residues. CDR1 is MNHEY, CDR2 SVGAGI, per germline.

The gene calls are TRBV12-3 or TRBV12-4 and TRBJ2-5; possibly TRBD1 for D (6 bases). Trimming cost V 6 bases and J 2 bases, with 10 bases left between them. The CDR3 loop spans 13 amino acids. The CDR3 nucleotides read TGTGCCAGCAGGCGGACAGAACAAGAGACCCAGTACTTC. Its translation is CASRRTEQETQYF.

V is TRBV5-5 and J is TRBJ1-4; D remains unclear. Looked up from germline, CDR1 is SGHKS and CDR2 is YYEKEE (reference sequence). CDR3 length equals 13 residues. Trimming took off 1 base at V and 8 bases at J, with 9 bases between the two ends. CDR3 protein: CASSLWADEKLFF. DNA for the CDR3: TGTGCCAGCAGCTTGTGGGCAGACGAAAAACTGTTTTTT.

This clone was observed a handful of times. This chain links TRBV5-8 with TRBJ2-7, with a weak D call TRBD1 (7 bases). V lost 4 bases and J 1 base, leaving 15 bases between the germline ends. Germline CDR1 and CDR2: SGHTS and YDEGEE. The CDR3 loop spans 15 amino acids. CDR3 bases: TGTGCCAGCAGCGGAGGCAGGGGGACTTCCTACGAGCAGTACTTC. Encoded protein: CASSGGRGTSYEQYF.

The chain combines TRBV3-1 (or the pseudogene TRBV3-2) with TRBJ2-7, with 8 bases aligning to TRBD1. Germline CDR1 and CDR2: LGHDT and YNNKEL (reference sequence). This CDR3 region has 14 residues. With V trimmed by 1 base and J by 4 bases, 3 bases remained unmatched. CDR3 DNA sequence: TGTGCCAGCAGCCAAGTTTACAGGGGGTACGAGCAGTACTTC. Encoded protein: CASSQVYRGYEQYF.

This chain uses TRBV6-2 or TRBV6-3 with TRBJ2-7, with D uncertain. Trimming removed 0 bases from V and 4 bases from J, with 7 bases in between. The CDR3 has 13 amino acids. The V gene's germline CDR1 is MNHEY and CDR2 SVGEGT. The CDR3 spells CASSYSHPYEQYF. The CDR3 DNA sequence: TGTGCCAGCAGTTACTCACACCCTTACGAGCAGTACTTC.

The chain combines TRBV9 with TRBJ1-2, with D hard to call. The CDR3 length is 16 residues. Germline V gives CDR1 SGDLS, CDR2 YYNGEE. The V end was cut by 3 bases, the J end by 4 bases, with 19 bases between. The DNA of the CDR3 is TGTGCCAGCAGCGGAGATTCGTATGCACGTAGCTATGGCTACACCTTC. The encoded protein is CASSGDSYARSYGYTF.

The chain carries TRBV3-1 (or the pseudogene TRBV3-2) and TRBJ2-1; weak D call: TRBD1 (5 bases). Trimming stripped 4 bases from V and 9 bases from J, with 16 bases between. CDR3 length equals 14 residues. Germline values: CDR1 LGHDT, CDR2 YNNKEL (reference sequence). CDR3: CASSPRQGWGEQFF. The CDR3 DNA reads TGTGCCAGCAGCCCGCGTCAGGGATGGGGTGAGCAGTTCTTC.

CDR3 protein: CATSDLQGLAGTNEQFF. DNA of the CDR3: TGTGCCACCAGTGATTTGCAGGGACTAGCGGGAACCAATGAGCAGTTCTTC. The V call is TRBV24-1, the J call TRBJ2-1; TRBD2 agrees at 13 bases. Germline values: CDR1 KGHDR, CDR2 SFDVKD. There are 17 residues in the CDR3. V gave up 0 bases and J gave up 6 bases; unmatched junction bases: 4.

This clone appeared once. The junction departs from germline at one end; a sequencing error may be responsible. The chain couples TRBV29-1 to TRBJ1-1; tentatively, D is TRBD1 (6 bases). Germline lookup yields CDR1 SQVTM and CDR2 ANQGSEA. The length of the CDR3 is 16 residues. CDR3 coding DNA: TGCAGCGTTGTCCCCGGAACAGGGTTTCACTTTTTAGGAGTTCAGTTC. Residues: CSVVPGTGFHFLGVQF.

The rearrangement uses TRBV5-6 and TRBJ1-1; tentatively, D is TRBD1 (5 bases). V was cut by 5 bases and J by 11 bases, with 16 bases left in between. Germline loops: CDR1 SGHDT, CDR2 YYEEEE. This CDR3 has 12 amino acids. This CDR3 reads CASRQRGGGAFF. The CDR3 DNA follows: TGTGCCAGCAGGCAGAGGGGCGGGGGTGCTTTCTTT.

This clone came up a few times. J is TRBJ1-1 and V is TRBV2; 7 bases match TRBD1. Trimming at V came to 6 bases and at J to 6 bases, leaving 4 bases not matched to a gene. This CDR3 contains 12 residues. In germline, CDR1 is SNHLY, CDR2 FYNNEI. CDR3 in amino acids: CASRSQGPEAFF. The CDR3, as DNA: TGTGCCAGCAGGTCACAGGGGCCTGAAGCTTTCTTT.

This chain uses TRBV28 with TRBJ2-7; D not resolved. The CDR3 sequence is 13 residues long. Trimming shortened V by 6 bases and J by 6 bases, and 15 bases separated the two germline ends. Germline assignment: CDR1 MDHEN and CDR2 SYDVKM. In DNA form, the CDR3 reads TGTGCCAGCAGCCCCAGTCGGGTTGGCGAGCAGTACTTC. As protein: CASSPSRVGEQYF.

V gene TRBV27 combines with J gene TRBJ2-1, with 10 bases fitting TRBD1. Trimming at V came to 6 bases and at J to 7 bases, leaving 12 bases not matched to a gene. The CDR3 has 16 residues. In germline, CDR1 is MNHEY, CDR2 SMNVEV (reference sequence). DNA of the CDR3: TGTGCCAGCAGGCCAGACAGGGGACAGGGGTCGAATGAGCAGTTCTTC. Translating it yields CASRPDRGQGSNEQFF.

The chain uses TRBV6-5 and TRBJ2-7, with D perhaps matching TRBD1 (5 bases). Germline CDR1 MNHEY, CDR2 SVGAGI. This CDR3 region has 13 residues. Trimming left V 4 bases short and J 0 bases short, with 7 bases between. CDR3 in amino acids: CASSSRDSYEQYF. The CDR3 bases are TGTGCCAGCAGTTCCAGGGACTCCTACGAGCAGTACTTC.

V gene TRBV24-1 combines with J gene TRBJ1-2; D is unresolved. Germline V gives CDR1 KGHDR, CDR2 SFDVKD. V lost 4 bases to trimming and J lost 8 bases, with 10 bases between them. This CDR3 spans 12 amino acids. The CDR3 here is CATSDPNSGYTF. The CDR3 DNA sequence: TGTGCCACCAGTGACCCCAATTCCGGCTACACCTTC.

The chain carries TRBV3-1 (or the pseudogene TRBV3-2) and TRBJ2-5; 8 bases agree with TRBD1. Germline loops: CDR1 LGHDT, CDR2 YNNKEL (reference sequence). This CDR3 region has 17 residues. V was clipped by 7 bases and J by 2 bases; unmatched bases: 15. The chain's CDR3 is CASTLEKFGQGQETQYF. Here the CDR3 DNA reads TGTGCCAGCACCCTAGAAAAATTCGGACAGGGTCAAGAGACCCAGTACTTC.

The chain couples TRBV5-3 to TRBJ1-6; D is unclear. TRBV5-3 is an ORF; its function is uncertain. This CDR3 comprises 16 residues. Trimming stripped 0 bases from V and 11 bases from J, with 18 bases between. Written as DNA, the CDR3 is TGTGCCAGAAGCTTGGTGGCGGCGGAGGCGGAGACACCCCTCCACTTT. This sequence encodes CARSLVAAEAETPLHF.

The V and J genes are TRBV5-4 and TRBJ1-2; D is ambiguous. Germline V gene data show CDR1 as SGHNT and CDR2 as YYREEE (reference sequence). Trimming pared 4 bases from V and 0 bases from J, leaving 13 bases between. The CDR3 spans 15 residues. CDR3 DNA: TGTGCCAGCAGCCGTAGCACGGGAGCTAACTATGGCTACACCTTC. Translation gives CASSRSTGANYGYTF. Combining the CDR3 with reference TRBV5-4 and TRBJ1-2 gives the whole variable domain ETGVTQSPTHLIKTRGQQVTLRCSSQSGHNTVSWYQQALGQGPQFIFQYYREEENGRGNFPPRFSGLQFPNYSSELNVNALELDDSALYLCASSRSTGANYGYTFGSGTRLTVV.

This clone has more than one count but fewer than ten. The rearrangement joins TRBV28 to TRBJ1-6; 11 nucleotides align to TRBD1. Germline values: CDR1 MDHEN, CDR2 SYDVKM. Trimming took 2 bases from V and 8 from J; bases not matched to a gene: 5. The CDR3 totals 16 residues. The CDR3 protein is CASSLRPGQGDSPLHF. The CDR3 DNA is TGTGCCAGCAGTTTACGACCGGGACAGGGGGATTCACCCCTCCACTTT.